The clone carrying this T cell receptor (beta chain) was counted at least ten times. Its antigen is undetermined. The data originate from a study of spatial heterogeneity in lung cancer. Study-wide points: Counts of expanded intratumoral alpha and beta TCRs tracked tumor mutation counts.

TCR cDNA molecules each carried a unique molecular identifier. Each CDR3 protein gets one entry after TCRdb re-called the 5' RACE reads with MiXCR. This table has about 100,000 distinct CDR3 sequences, 4.4% appearing once. As to time point: sample taken at primary tumor resection. Deletions cut 3 bases from V and 6 bases from J, with 9 bases between. CDR1 is SGHDN, CDR2 FVKESK, per germline. This CDR3 is 13 amino acids long. This sequence originates from a male donor with early-stage non-small cell lung cancer. This specimen consisted of lung tumor tissue, obtained at surgery. V gene TRBV14 combines with J gene TRBJ1-5, with a weak D call TRBD1 (6 bases). The CDR3 bases are TGTGCCAGCAGCCAGGGGGCTGGTCAGCCCCAGCATTTT. Translation: CASSQGAGQPQHF.